One sample yielded the 25 T cell receptor beta chains listed below, sequenced in a study of blood T cell repertoires in COVID-19. Some clones are missing from TCRdb's copy, which holds only in-frame ones; the method was immunoSEQ multiplex PCR. This sample has 65,000 to 90,000 clones, with roughly 88% found just once. The sample was peripheral blood. The receptors originated from a human donor in a cohort sampled during active COVID-19.

The CDR3 DNA follows: TGTGCCAGCTCACAACAGTACAGTGGGGCCAACGTCCTGACTTTC. It codes for CASSQQYSGANVLTF. This chain joins TRBV18 and TRBJ2-6; D remains unclear. The germline V and J ends were trimmed by 4 bases and 3 bases, with 10 bases remaining between them. The germline V gene has CDR1 KGHSH and CDR2 LQKENI. CDR3 length: 15 residues. Full variable domain (outside the CDR3, taken from reference TRBV18 and TRBJ2-6): NAGVMQNPRHLVRRRGQEARLRCSPMKGHSHVYWYRQLPEEGLKFMVYLQKENIIDESGMPKERFSAEFPKEGPSILRIQQVVRGDSAAYFCASSQQYSGANVLTFGAGSRLTVL.

This clone was seen only once. The rearrangement joins TRBV2 to TRBJ2-7; 7 bases match TRBD1. This CDR3 region has 12 residues. From germline, CDR1 is SNHLY and CDR2 FYNNEI. V was pared by 7 bases and J by 3 bases, with 3 bases of the junction left unmatched. As DNA, the CDR3 is TGTGCCAGCAACAGGGGAGTCTACGAGCAGTACTTC. Translated: CASNRGVYEQYF.

The gene calls are TRBV19 and TRBJ1-5, with TRBD1 identical over 9 bases. The V segment lost 10 bases and the J segment 4 bases; nucleotides outside the gene matches: 8. The CDR3 has 14 residues. CDR1 LNHDA and CDR2 SQIVND come from the germline V gene (reference sequence). The chain's CDR3 is CATGDRDPNQPQHF. Written as DNA, the CDR3 is TGTGCCACCGGGGACAGGGATCCGAATCAGCCCCAGCATTTT.

J is TRBJ2-1 and V is TRBV3-1 (or the pseudogene TRBV3-2); 7 bases map to TRBD2. After removal of 4 bases from V and 7 bases from J, the junction contained 10 bases not matched to a gene. The CDR3 loop spans 15 amino acids. Germline CDR1 is LGHDT and CDR2 is YNNKEL (reference sequence). CDR3 nucleotide sequence: TGTGCCAGCAGCCGGGATGTGGGCGGGAGTAATGAGCAGTTCTTC. Encoded protein: CASSRDVGGSNEQFF.

CDR3 in DNA: TGTGCCAGTACCGAGGGCCGCTCTTCTGGAAACACCATATATTTT. Translated: CASTEGRSSGNTIYF. V gene TRBV2 combines with J gene TRBJ1-3; D unclear. The CDR3 consists of 15 residues. V was pared by 9 bases and J by 1 base, with 16 bases between. The germline V gene encodes CDR1 SNHLY and CDR2 FYNNEI.

The V call is TRBV7-9, the J call TRBJ2-5; 10 nucleotides agree with TRBD2. There are 15 residues in the CDR3. Germline V gives CDR1 SEHNR, CDR2 FQNEAQ (reference sequence). J gave up 5 bases and V 1 base, and 4 bases lay outside the gene matches. The CDR3 spells CASSLGLAGYETQYF. The CDR3 DNA sequence: TGTGCCAGCAGCTTAGGACTAGCGGGTTACGAGACCCAGTACTTC. Full variable domain (missing parts from reference TRBV7-9 and TRBJ2-5): DTGVSQNPRHKITKRGQNVTFRCDPISEHNRLYWYRQTLGQGPEFLTYFQNEAQLEKSRLLSDRFSAERPKGSFSTLEIQRTEQGDSAMYLCASSLGLAGYETQYFGPGTRLLVL.

This clone was picked up one time. V usage is TRBV27 and J usage is TRBJ2-7; D may be TRBD1 (6 bases). This CDR3 spans 15 amino acids. The ends were cut back, 6 bases at V and 2 bases at J, with 17 bases in the middle. The V gene's germline CDR1 is MNHEY and CDR2 SMNVEV (reference sequence). The DNA of the CDR3 is TGTGCCAGCAGACCCCTGAGATGGGACACCTACGAGCAGTACTTC. It codes for CASRPLRWDTYEQYF.

The rearrangement joins TRBV10-3 to TRBJ2-1; TRBD2 agrees at 11 bases. The CDR3 length is 16 residues. Per the germline V gene, CDR1 is ENHRY and CDR2 is SYGVKD. J lost 6 bases, V lost 5 bases, and 9 bases had no gene match. In DNA, the CDR3 is TGTGCCATCAGTCCTAGCCTAGCGGGAGGTGGCAATGAGCAGTTCTTC. Encoded protein: CAISPSLAGGGNEQFF.

The rearrangement links TRBV20-1 to TRBJ2-1, with D tentatively TRBD2 (5 bases). Per the germline V gene, CDR1 is DFQATT and CDR2 is SNEGSKA (reference sequence). CDR3 size: 11 residues. Trimming removed 3 bases at V and 8 bases at J, with 8 bases between. The CDR3, as DNA: TGCAGTGCTAGCCGGGGAGATGAGCAGTTCTTC. As protein: CSASRGDEQFF.

The chain uses TRBV6-6 and TRBJ1-1; D gene unclear. Germline assignment: CDR1 MNHNY and CDR2 SVGAGI (reference sequence). The CDR3 spans 13 residues. Trimming removed 4 bases at V and 4 bases at J, with 10 bases between. The chain's CDR3 is CASSLTVGTEAFF. CDR3 sequence (DNA): TGTGCCAGCAGTTTAACGGTTGGCACTGAAGCTTTCTTT.

CDR3 nucleotides: TGTGCCTGGAGTCGGGGACAGGGGAACACAGATACGCAGTATTTT. As protein: CAWSRGQGNTDTQYF. The chain links TRBV30 to TRBJ2-3; 10 bases line up with TRBD1. Germline V lookup: CDR1 GTSNPN, CDR2 SVGIG (reference sequence). Trimming cost V 2 bases and J 2 bases; bases outside gene matches: 4. The CDR3 length is 15 residues.

The J gene is TRBJ2-3, the V gene TRBV18; weak D call: TRBD2 (6 bases). The CDR3 length is 14 residues. Germline V lookup: CDR1 KGHSH, CDR2 LQKENI. The V end lost 2 bases, the J end lost 4 bases, and 10 bases lay between the germline ends. CDR3 residues: CASSPSREADTQYF. The CDR3 bases are TGTGCCAGCTCACCAAGTAGGGAGGCAGATACGCAGTATTTT.

This chain links TRBV19 with TRBJ2-3; TRBD2 matches 12 bases. Germline trimming cut 3 bases from V and 4 bases from J; bases unmatched to any gene: 8. There are 17 residues in the CDR3. CDR1 is LNHDA, CDR2 SQIVND, per germline (reference sequence). The CDR3 bases are TGTGCCAGTAGTATGATCCTAGCGGGAGGGCCTTCAGATACGCAGTATTTT. Protein product: CASSMILAGGPSDTQYF.

V gene TRBV3-1 (or the pseudogene TRBV3-2) combines with J gene TRBJ1-2; tentative D call: TRBD1 (5 bases). This CDR3 is built from 14 residues. Germline CDR1 and CDR2: LGHDT and YNNKEL (reference sequence). V dropped 0 bases and J dropped 3 bases, with 8 bases sitting between them. The CDR3 bases are TGTGCCAGCAGCCAAGAAGGGGTCGACTATGGCTACACCTTC. Translation gives CASSQEGVDYGYTF.

This chain connects TRBV2 to TRBJ2-2, with a tentative D call TRBD2 (6 bases). Trimming pared 7 bases from V and 3 bases from J, leaving 24 bases between. The CDR3 extends over 18 amino acids. Germline values: CDR1 SNHLY, CDR2 FYNNEI. The CDR3 coding sequence is TGTGCCAGCACTCCGGAAACCTTAGGACTAACGCACACCGGGGAGCTGTTTTTT. Its translation: CASTPETLGLTHTGELFF.

The rearrangement links TRBV6-6 to TRBJ2-3, with 7 bases identical to TRBD2. After removal of 8 bases from V and 6 bases from J, the junction contained 5 bases not matched to a gene. The CDR3 consists of 12 residues. In germline, CDR1 is MNHNY, CDR2 SVGAGI (reference sequence). The CDR3 bases are TGTGCCAGCGGGGGGGGGACGGATACGCAGTATTTT. Its protein is CASGGGTDTQYF.

The gene calls are TRBV5-1 and TRBJ2-5, with D perhaps TRBD1 (5 bases). Between the trimmed V and J ends, which lost 1 base and 5 bases, there was a span of 12 bases. CDR1 and CDR2 from the germline V gene are SGHRS and YFSETQ. The CDR3 length is 14 residues. The CDR3 reads CASSLTGYGETQYF. The CDR3 bases are TGCGCCAGCAGCTTGACAGGTTATGGGGAGACCCAGTACTTC.

The V gene is TRBV9, the J gene TRBJ2-7, with D perhaps TRBD2 (6 bases). The CDR3 length is 14 residues. Germline CDR1 is SGDLS and CDR2 is YYNGEE. The V end was cut by 4 bases, the J end by 4 bases, with 15 bases between. The CDR3 bases are TGTGCCAGCAGCCCCGAAAGGAGGGATTACGAGCAGTACTTC. It encodes CASSPERRDYEQYF. The variable domain in full, with the rest retrieved from reference TRBV9 and TRBJ2-7, is DSGVTQTPKHLITATGQRVTLRCSPRSGDLSVYWYQQSLDQGLQFLIQYYNGEERAKGNILERFSAQQFPDLHSELNLSSLELGDSALYFCASSPERRDYEQYFGPGTRLTVT.

The chain carries TRBV11-2 and TRBJ1-2; D possibly corresponds to TRBD1 (5 bases). The CDR3 covers 15 residues. The germline gives CDR1 SGHAT, CDR2 FQNNGV. V shed 5 bases and J shed 0 bases, with 13 bases lying between them. The CDR3 DNA follows: TGTGCCAGCAGCGCCGGGAGGGGCTCTAACTATGGCTACACCTTC. It codes for CASSAGRGSNYGYTF.

The rearrangement joins TRBV7-2 to TRBJ1-4; 7 positions match TRBD1. Germline CDR1 reads SGHTA; CDR2 reads FQGNSA. The length of the CDR3 is 17 residues. The V gene end was trimmed by 1 base and the J gene end by 8 bases; junction bases not matched to a gene: 13. CDR3 amino acids: CASSLEVGAGGREKLFF. Written as DNA, the CDR3 is TGTGCCAGCAGCTTAGAAGTGGGGGCAGGGGGTAGGGAAAAACTGTTTTTT.

This CDR3 is CASSQLESGSYTGELFF. The CDR3 DNA follows: TGTGCCAGCAGCCAATTGGAGTCGGGATCTTACACCGGGGAGCTGTTTTTT. The chain joins TRBV14 to TRBJ2-2; D is possibly TRBD2 (5 bases). The V gene's germline CDR1 is SGHDN and CDR2 FVKESK. V lost 2 bases, J lost 3 bases, and 16 bases lay in between. The CDR3 extends over 17 amino acids.

This chain uses TRBV9 with TRBJ2-3; tentative D call: TRBD1 (6 bases). The CDR3 sequence is 16 residues long. Germline V CDR1 and CDR2: SGDLS, YYNGEE. V gave up 0 bases and J gave up 7 bases, with 18 bases separating them. The CDR3 here is CASSVDRTVTGHTQYF. In DNA, the CDR3 is TGTGCCAGCAGCGTAGATCGGACAGTAACGGGTCATACGCAGTATTTT.

Here the CDR3 DNA reads TGTGCCAGCAGTCCCGGGACAGGGGGTATGAACACTGAAGCTTTCTTT. Its protein is CASSPGTGGMNTEAFF. The chain joins TRBV2 to TRBJ1-1; 11 bases agree with TRBD1. CDR1 SNHLY and CDR2 FYNNEI come from the germline V gene. CDR3 length: 16 amino acids. J lost 0 bases, V lost 5 bases, and 5 bases had no gene match.

The V gene is TRBV5-1, the J gene TRBJ2-2; 7 nucleotides agree with TRBD1. CDR1 is SGHRS and CDR2 is YFSETQ in the germline V gene. J gave up 1 base and V 6 bases, and 12 bases lay outside the gene matches. The CDR3 totals 17 residues. The CDR3 coding sequence is TGCGCCAGCAAAAGATCCCCCGGGACAGAGAACACCGGGGAGCTGTTTTTT. This encodes CASKRSPGTENTGELFF.

The chain combines TRBV6-1 with TRBJ1-4, with no clear D. The CDR3 contains 13 residues. Trimming cost V 2 bases and J 3 bases, with 4 bases left between them. Germline CDR1 is MNHNS and CDR2 is SASEGT. CDR3 protein: CASSEPANEKLFF. CDR3 sequence (DNA): TGTGCCAGCAGTGAACCAGCTAATGAAAAACTGTTTTTT.